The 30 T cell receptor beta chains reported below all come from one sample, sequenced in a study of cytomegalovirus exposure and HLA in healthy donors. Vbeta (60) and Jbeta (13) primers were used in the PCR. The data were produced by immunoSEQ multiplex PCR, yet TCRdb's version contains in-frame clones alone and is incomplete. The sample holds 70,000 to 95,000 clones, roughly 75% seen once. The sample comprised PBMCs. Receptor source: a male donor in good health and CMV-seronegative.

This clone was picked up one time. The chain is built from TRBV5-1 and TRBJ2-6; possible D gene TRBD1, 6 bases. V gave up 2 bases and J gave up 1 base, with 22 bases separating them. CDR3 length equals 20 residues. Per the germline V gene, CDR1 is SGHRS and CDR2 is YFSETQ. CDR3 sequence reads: CASSFTRDMSLGSGANVLTF. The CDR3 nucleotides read TGCGCCAGCAGCTTTACCCGGGACATGTCCCTCGGGTCTGGGGCCAACGTCCTGACTTTC.

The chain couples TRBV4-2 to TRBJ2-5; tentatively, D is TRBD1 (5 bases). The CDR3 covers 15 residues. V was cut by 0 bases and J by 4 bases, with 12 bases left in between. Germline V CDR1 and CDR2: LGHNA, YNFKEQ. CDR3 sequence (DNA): TGTGCCAGCAGCCAAGATACCAGGGTATCAGAGACCCAGTACTTC. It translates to CASSQDTRVSETQYF.

The CDR3 here is CASSQDTARAESPLHF. CDR3 coding DNA: TGCGCCAGCAGCCAAGATACTGCCAGGGCGGAGTCACCCCTCCACTTT. The chain is built from TRBV4-3 and TRBJ1-6; maybe TRBD1 (5 bases). V lost 0 bases and J lost 10, with 16 bases in between. Looked up from germline, CDR1 is LGHNA and CDR2 is YSLEER. This CDR3 is 16 amino acids long.

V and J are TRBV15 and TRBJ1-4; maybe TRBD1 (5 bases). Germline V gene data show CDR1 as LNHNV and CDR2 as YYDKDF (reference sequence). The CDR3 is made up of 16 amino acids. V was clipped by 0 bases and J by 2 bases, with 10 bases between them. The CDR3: CATSREGGGTNEKLFF. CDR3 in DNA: TGTGCCACCAGCAGAGAAGGTGGGGGGACTAATGAAAAACTGTTTTTT.

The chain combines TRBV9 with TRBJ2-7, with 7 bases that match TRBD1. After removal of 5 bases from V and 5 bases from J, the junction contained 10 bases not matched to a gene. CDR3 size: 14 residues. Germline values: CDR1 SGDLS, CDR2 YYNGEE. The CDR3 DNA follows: TGTGCCAGCAGTGCGACACAGGGGATACACGAGCAGTACTTC. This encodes CASSATQGIHEQYF.

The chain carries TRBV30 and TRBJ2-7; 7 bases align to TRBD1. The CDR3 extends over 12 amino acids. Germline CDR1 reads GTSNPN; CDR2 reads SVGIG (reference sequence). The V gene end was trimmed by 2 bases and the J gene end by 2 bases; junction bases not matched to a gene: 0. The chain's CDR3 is CAWSRGPYEQYF. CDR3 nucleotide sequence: TGTGCCTGGAGTAGGGGGCCCTACGAGCAGTACTTC.

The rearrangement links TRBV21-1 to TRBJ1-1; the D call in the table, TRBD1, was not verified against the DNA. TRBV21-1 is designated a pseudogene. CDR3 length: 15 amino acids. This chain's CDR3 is CASSFGDRARFEAFF. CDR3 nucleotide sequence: TGTGCCAGCAGCTTCGGGGACAGGGCTAGGTTTGAAGCTTTCTTT.

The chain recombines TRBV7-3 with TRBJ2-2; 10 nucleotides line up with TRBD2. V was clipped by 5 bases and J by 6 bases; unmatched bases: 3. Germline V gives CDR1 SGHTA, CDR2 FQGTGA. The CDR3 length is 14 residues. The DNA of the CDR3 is TGTGCCAGCAGCCCCGGGACTAGCGCCGGGGAGCTGTTTTTT. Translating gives CASSPGTSAGELFF.

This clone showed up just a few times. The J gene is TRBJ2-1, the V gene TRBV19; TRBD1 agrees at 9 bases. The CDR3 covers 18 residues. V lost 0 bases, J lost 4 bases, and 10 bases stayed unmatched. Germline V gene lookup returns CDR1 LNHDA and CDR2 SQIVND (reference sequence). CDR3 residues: CASSIDLSGTGKYNEQFF. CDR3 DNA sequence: TGTGCCAGTAGTATAGACCTCTCCGGGACAGGGAAATACAATGAGCAGTTCTTC. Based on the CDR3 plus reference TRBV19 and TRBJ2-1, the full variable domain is DGGITQSPKYLFRKEGQNVTLSCEQNLNHDAMYWYRQDPGQGLRLIYYSQIVNDFQKGDIAEGYSVSREKKESFPLTVTSAQKNPTAFYLCASSIDLSGTGKYNEQFFGPGTRLTVL.

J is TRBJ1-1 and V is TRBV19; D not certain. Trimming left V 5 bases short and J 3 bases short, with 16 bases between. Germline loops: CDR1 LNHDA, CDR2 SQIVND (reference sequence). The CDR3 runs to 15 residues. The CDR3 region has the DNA TGTGCCAGTAGTTCTGTATCTCGGGGAGACACTGAAGCTTTCTTT. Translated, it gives CASSSVSRGDTEAFF.

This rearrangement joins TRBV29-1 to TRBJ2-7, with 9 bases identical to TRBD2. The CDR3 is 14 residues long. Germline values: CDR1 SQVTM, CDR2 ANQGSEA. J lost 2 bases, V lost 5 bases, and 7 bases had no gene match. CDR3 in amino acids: CSVTIAGEAYEQYF. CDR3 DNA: TGCAGCGTTACAATAGCGGGAGAGGCCTACGAGCAGTACTTC.

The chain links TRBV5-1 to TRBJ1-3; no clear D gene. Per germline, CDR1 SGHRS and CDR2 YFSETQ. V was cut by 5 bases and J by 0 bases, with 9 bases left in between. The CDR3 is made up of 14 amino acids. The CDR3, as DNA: TGCGCCAGCAGAGGACTGAGCTCTGGAAACACCATATATTTT. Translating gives CASRGLSSGNTIYF.

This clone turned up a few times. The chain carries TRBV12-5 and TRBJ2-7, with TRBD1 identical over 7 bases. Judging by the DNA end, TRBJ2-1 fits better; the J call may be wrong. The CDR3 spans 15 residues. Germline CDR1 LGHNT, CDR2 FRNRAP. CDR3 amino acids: CASGATGSIYNEQFF. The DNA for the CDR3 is TGTGCTAGTGGGGCGACAGGGAGTATCTACAATGAGCAGTTCTTC.

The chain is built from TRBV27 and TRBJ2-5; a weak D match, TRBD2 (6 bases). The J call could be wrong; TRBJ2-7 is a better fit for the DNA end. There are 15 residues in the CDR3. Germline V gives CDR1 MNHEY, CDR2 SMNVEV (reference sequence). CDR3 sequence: CASSSGLRSVYEQYF. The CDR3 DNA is TGTGCCAGCAGTTCGGGACTCCGGAGTGTATACGAGCAGTACTTC.

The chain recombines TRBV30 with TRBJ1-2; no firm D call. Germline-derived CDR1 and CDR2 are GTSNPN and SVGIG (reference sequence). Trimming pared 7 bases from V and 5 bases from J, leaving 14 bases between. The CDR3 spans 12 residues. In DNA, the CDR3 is TGTGCCTTCTCCTCGTCCCTTTATGGCTACACCTTC. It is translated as CAFSSSLYGYTF.

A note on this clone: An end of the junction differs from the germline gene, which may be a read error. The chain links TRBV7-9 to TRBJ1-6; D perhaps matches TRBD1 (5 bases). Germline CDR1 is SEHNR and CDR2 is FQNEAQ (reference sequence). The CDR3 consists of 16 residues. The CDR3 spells CSSSLEQGVYNSPLHF. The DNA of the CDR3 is TGTTCCAGCAGCTTAGAGCAGGGCGTCTATAATTCACCCCTCCACTTT.

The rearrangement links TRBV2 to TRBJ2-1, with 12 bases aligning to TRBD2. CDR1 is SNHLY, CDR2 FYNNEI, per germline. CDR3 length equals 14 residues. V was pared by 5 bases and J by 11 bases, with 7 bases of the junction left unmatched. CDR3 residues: CASSPTTSGSQQFF. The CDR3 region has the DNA TGTGCCAGCAGTCCGACGACTAGCGGGAGTCAGCAGTTCTTC.

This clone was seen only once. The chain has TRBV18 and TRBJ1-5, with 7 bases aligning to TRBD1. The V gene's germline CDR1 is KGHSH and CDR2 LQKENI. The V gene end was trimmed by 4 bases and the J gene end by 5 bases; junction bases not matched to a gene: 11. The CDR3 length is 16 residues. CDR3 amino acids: CASSQSTGWEDQPQHF. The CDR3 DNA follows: TGTGCCAGCTCACAATCGACAGGGTGGGAGGATCAGCCCCAGCATTTT.

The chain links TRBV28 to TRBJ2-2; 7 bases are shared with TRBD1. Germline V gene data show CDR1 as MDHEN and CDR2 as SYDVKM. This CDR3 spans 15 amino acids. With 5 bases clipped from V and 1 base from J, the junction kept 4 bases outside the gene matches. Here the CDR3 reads CASSGNRGNTGELFF. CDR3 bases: TGTGCCAGCAGTGGGAACAGGGGGAACACCGGGGAGCTGTTTTTT.

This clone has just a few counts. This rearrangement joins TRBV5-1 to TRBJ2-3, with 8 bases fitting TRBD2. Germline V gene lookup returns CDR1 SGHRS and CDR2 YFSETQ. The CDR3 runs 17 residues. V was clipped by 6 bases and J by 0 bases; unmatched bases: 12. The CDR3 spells CASTRYRAGGSTDTQYF. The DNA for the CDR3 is TGCGCCAGCACCCGCTACCGCGCGGGGGGAAGCACAGATACGCAGTATTTT. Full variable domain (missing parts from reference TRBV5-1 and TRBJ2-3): KAGVTQTPRYLIKTRGQQVTLSCSPISGHRSVSWYQQTPGQGLQFLFEYFSETQRNKGNFPGRFSGRQFSNSRSEMNVSTLELGDSALYLCASTRYRAGGSTDTQYFGPGTRLTVL.

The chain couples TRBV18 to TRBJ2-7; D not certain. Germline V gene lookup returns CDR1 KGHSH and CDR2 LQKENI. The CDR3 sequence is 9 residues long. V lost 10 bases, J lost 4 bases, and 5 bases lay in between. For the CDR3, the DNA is TGTGCCACCAGATACGAGCAGTACTTC. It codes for CATRYEQYF.

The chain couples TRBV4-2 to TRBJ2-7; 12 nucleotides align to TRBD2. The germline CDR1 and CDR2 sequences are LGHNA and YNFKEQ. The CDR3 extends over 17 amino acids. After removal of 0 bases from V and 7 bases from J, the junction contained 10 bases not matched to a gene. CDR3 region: CASSQETGSSGGGEQYF. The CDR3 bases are TGTGCCAGCAGCCAAGAAACCGGGTCTAGCGGGGGGGGTGAGCAGTACTTC.

Written as DNA, the CDR3 is TGTGCCAGCAGCCCGTCGGGCAGGGTGGGTGCTGAAGCTTTCTTT. Translated: CASSPSGRVGAEAFF. The genes are TRBV9 and TRBJ1-1; tentatively, D is TRBD1 (5 bases). This CDR3 region has 15 residues. V was shortened by 4 bases and J by 6 bases, with 19 bases between the two germline ends. CDR1 is SGDLS, CDR2 YYNGEE, per germline.

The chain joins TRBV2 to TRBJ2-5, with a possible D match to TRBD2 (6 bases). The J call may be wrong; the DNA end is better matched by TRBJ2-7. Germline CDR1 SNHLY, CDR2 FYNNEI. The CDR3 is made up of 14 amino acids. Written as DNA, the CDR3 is TGTGCCTCCAAAGTTAGTGGGAGGCCGTACGAGCAGTACTTC. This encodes CASKVSGRPYEQYF.

The CDR3, as DNA: TGTGCCAGCAGCGCCGGGACTAGGAGGGAGCAGTACTTC. It translates to CASSAGTRREQYF. The V and J genes are TRBV5-6 and TRBJ2-7, with 8 bases that match TRBD2. CDR3 length: 13 amino acids. The trim removed 4 bases at V and 7 bases at J, leaving 7 bases unmatched. In germline, CDR1 is SGHDT, CDR2 YYEEEE.

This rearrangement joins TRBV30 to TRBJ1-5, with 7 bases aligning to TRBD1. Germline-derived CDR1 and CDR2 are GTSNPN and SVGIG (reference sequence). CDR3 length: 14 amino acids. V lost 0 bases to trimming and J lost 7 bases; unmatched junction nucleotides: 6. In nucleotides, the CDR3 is TGTGCCTGGAGTGTACAGACAGGGCGCCAGCCCCAGCATTTT. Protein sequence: CAWSVQTGRQPQHF.

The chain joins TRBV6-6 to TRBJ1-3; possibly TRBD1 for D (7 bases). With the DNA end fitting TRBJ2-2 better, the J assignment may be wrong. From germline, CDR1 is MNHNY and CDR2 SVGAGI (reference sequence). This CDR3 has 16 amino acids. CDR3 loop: CASTIGGQGGTGELFF. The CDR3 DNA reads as TGTGCCAGCACCATCGGCGGGCAGGGGGGCACCGGGGAGCTGTTTTTT.

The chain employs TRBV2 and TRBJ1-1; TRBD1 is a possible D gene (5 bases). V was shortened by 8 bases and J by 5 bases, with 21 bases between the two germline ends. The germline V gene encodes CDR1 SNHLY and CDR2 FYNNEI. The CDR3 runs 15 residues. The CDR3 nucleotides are TGTGCCAGCGTGGGTAGGGGAGGGCGAGGGACTGAAGCTTTCTTT. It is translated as CASVGRGGRGTEAFF.

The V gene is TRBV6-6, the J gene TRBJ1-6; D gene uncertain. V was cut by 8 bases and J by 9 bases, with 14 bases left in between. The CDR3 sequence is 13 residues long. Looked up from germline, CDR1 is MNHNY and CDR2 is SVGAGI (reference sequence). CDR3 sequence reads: CASFGDFGSPLHF. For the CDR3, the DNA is TGTGCCAGCTTCGGGGATTTTGGTTCACCCCTCCACTTT.

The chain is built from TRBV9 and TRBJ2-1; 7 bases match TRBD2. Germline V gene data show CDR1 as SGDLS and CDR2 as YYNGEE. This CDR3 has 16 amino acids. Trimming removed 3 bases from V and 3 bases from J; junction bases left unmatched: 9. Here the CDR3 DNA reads TGTGCCAGCAGCGCTGGGGGAGGGCAGGGCTACAATGAGCAGTTCTTC. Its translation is CASSAGGGQGYNEQFF.